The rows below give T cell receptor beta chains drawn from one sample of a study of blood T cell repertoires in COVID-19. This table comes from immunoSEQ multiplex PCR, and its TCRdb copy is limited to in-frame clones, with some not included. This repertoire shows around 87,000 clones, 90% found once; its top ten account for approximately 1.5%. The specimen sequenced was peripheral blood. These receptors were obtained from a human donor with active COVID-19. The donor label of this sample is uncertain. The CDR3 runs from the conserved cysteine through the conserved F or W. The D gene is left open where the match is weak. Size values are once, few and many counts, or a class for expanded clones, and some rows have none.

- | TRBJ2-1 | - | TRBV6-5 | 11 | TGTGCCAGCAGTTCCTTCAATGAGCAGTTCTTC | CASSSFNEQFF
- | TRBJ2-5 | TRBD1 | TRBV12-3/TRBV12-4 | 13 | TGTGCCAGCAACATAAGGACAGGTCGGGCCCAGTACTTC | CASNIRTGRAQYF
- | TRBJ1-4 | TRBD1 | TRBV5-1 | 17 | TGCGCCAGCAGCTTGGAGCCGGACAGGGTGAGAAATGAAAAACTGTTTTTT | CASSLEPDRVRNEKLFF
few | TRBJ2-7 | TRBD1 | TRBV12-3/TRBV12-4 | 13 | TGTGCCAGCAGCCCTTGGACAGGGGTCGAGCAGTACTTC | CASSPWTGVEQYF
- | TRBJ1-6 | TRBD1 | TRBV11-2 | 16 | TGTGCCAGCAGCTCCCAAGGGGTCAGGGGGAATTCACCCCTCCACTTT | CASSSQGVRGNSPLHF
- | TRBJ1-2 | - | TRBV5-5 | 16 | TGTGCCAGCAGCTTAAGAGGGGGTCGTGACAGCTATGGCTACACCTTC | CASSLRGGRDSYGYTF
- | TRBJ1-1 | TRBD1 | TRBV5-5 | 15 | TGTGCCAGCAGCCCCCCGGGACAGGAAAACACTGAAGCTTTCTTT | CASSPPGQENTEAFF
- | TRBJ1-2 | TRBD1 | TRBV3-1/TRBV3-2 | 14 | TGTGCCAGCAGCCAAGGACAGGGGCAATATGGCTACACCTTC | CASSQGQGQYGYTF
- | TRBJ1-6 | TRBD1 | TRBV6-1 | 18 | TGTGCCAGCAGTGGCACGGGACAGACGAGCTCCTATAATTCACCCCTCCACTTT | CASSGTGQTSSYNSPLHF
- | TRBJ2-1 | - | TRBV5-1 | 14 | TGCGCCAGCAGAAGGACAACTTCCTACAATGAGCAGTTCTTC | CASRRTTSYNEQFF
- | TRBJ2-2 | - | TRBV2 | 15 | TGTGCCAGCAGCGAAAGGAGGGCGCGGTCCGGGGAGCTGTTTTTT | CASSERRARSGELFF
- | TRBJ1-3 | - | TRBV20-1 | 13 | TGCAGTGCTAGTTTCGGGGTTGGAAACACCATATATTTT | CSASFGVGNTIYF
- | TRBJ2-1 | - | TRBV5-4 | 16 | TGTGCCAGCAGGGACGGTGGACTCATATATGGCAATGAGCAGTTCTTC | CASRDGGLIYGNEQFF
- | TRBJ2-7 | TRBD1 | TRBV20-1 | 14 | TGCAGTGCTAGTATGACAGGGGGCAGCTACGAGCAGTACTTC | CSASMTGGSYEQYF
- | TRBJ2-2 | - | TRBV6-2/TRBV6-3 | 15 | TGTGCCAGCAGTTATGCGGGGAAATTAACCGGGGAGCTGTTTTTT | CASSYAGKLTGELFF
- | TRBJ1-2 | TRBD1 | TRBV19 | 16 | TGTGCCAGTAGTATGTTCGCCGGGACAGCGATCTATGGCTACACCTTC | CASSMFAGTAIYGYTF
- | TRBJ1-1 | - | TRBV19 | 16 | TGTGCCAGTAGTCCCCATGGGTCCAGGGTTAGATCTGAAGCTTTCTTT | CASSPHGSRVRSEAFF
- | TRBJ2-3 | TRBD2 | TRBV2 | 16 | TGTGCCAGCAGTCCGACTAGCGGGGACCGCACAGATACGCAGTATTTT | CASSPTSGDRTDTQYF
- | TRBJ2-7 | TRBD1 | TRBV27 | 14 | TGTGCCAGCAGTCCGACAGGGGGCGGCAACGAGCAGTACTTC | CASSPTGGGNEQYF
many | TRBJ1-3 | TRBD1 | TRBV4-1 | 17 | TGCGCCAGCAGCCAAGCCCCCTGGGGACAGGGGGGAAACACCATATATTTT | CASSQAPWGQGGNTIYF
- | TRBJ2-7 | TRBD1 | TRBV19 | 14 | TGTGCCAGTATCAGAGACAGGGCCTCTAGCTGGCGGTACTTC | CASIRDRASSWRYF
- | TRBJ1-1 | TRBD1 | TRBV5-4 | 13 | TGTGCCAGCAGCTTGGGTACAGGGGCCGAAGCTTTCTTT | CASSLGTGAEAFF
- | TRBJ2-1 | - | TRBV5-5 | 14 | TGTGCCAGCAGCTTGGGAGACTACGTCAATGAGCAGTTCTTC | CASSLGDYVNEQFF